A single sample gave rise to the 27 T cell receptor beta chains below, sequenced in a study of blood T cell repertoires in COVID-19. The table came from immunoSEQ multiplex PCR; TCRdb's copy has only in-frame clones and leaves some out. The sample lists roughly 200,000 clones, approximately 86% seen once, with roughly 1.3% in the top ten. Source material: peripheral blood. The receptor set was obtained from a woman between 25 and 40 years old with COVID-19, enrolled during active disease.

The chain combines TRBV5-5 with TRBJ2-4; D remains ambiguous. The V and J ends lost 1 base and 8 bases respectively, with 19 bases between them. The germline V gene encodes CDR1 SGHKS and CDR2 YYEKEE (reference sequence). This CDR3 comprises 16 residues. The CDR3 region is CASSLSGGPSGDIQYF. The CDR3 DNA reads TGTGCCAGCAGCTTGTCTGGCGGCCCATCGGGTGACATTCAGTACTTC.

The rearrangement links TRBV30 to TRBJ2-3; TRBD1 is a possible D gene (8 bases). V lost 0 bases, J lost 2 bases, and 12 bases lay in between. The CDR3 covers 15 residues. Germline V CDR1 and CDR2: GTSNPN, SVGIG (reference sequence). The CDR3 region is CAWSVQGGYTDTQYF. CDR3 nucleotides: TGTGCCTGGAGTGTACAGGGGGGGTACACAGATACGCAGTATTTT.

V is TRBV18 and J is TRBJ1-6; TRBD1 aligns across 8 bases. With V trimmed by 2 bases and J by 11 bases, 5 bases remained unmatched. The CDR3 covers 14 residues. Per germline, CDR1 KGHSH and CDR2 LQKENI. The CDR3 nucleotides are TGTGCCAGCTCACCAAATGACAGGGGTACACCCCTCCACTTT. Encoded protein: CASSPNDRGTPLHF. Full variable domain (rest looked up from reference TRBV18 and TRBJ1-6): NAGVMQNPRHLVRRRGQEARLRCSPMKGHSHVYWYRQLPEEGLKFMVYLQKENIIDESGMPKERFSAEFPKEGPSILRIQQVVRGDSAAYFCASSPNDRGTPLHFGNGTRLTVT.

Comments on this clone: The same CDR3 arises from other DNA sequences in this sample as well. The V gene is TRBV27, the J gene TRBJ1-1; D not resolved. Trimming took 6 bases from V and 1 from J, leaving 9 bases between them. The CDR3 spans 13 residues. Germline V gene data show CDR1 as MNHEY and CDR2 as SMNVEV (reference sequence). The CDR3 here is CASSLGENTEAFF. CDR3 sequence (DNA): TGTGCCAGCAGCCTCGGGGAGAACACTGAAGCTTTCTTT.

The chain has TRBV9 and TRBJ1-4, with 8 bases that match TRBD1. Trimming at V came to 2 bases and at J to 8 bases, leaving 11 bases not matched to a gene. The CDR3 is 16 residues long. Per germline, CDR1 SGDLS and CDR2 YYNGEE. The CDR3 loop reads CASSVGQGTVQEKLFF. CDR3 DNA: TGTGCCAGCAGCGTCGGACAGGGAACCGTCCAAGAAAAACTGTTTTTT.

The gene calls are TRBV25-1 and TRBJ1-3, with TRBD1 matching 10 bases. The CDR3 covers 17 residues. V gave up 4 bases and J gave up 0 bases; unmatched junction bases: 6. Germline V gene lookup returns CDR1 MGHDK and CDR2 SYGVNS. CDR3 nucleotides: TGTGCCAGCAGTGCTCCGGGACAGGGGCTCTCTGGAAACACCATATATTTT. This sequence encodes CASSAPGQGLSGNTIYF.

This chain links TRBV19 with TRBJ2-5; 8 nucleotides line up with TRBD1. The CDR3 covers 17 residues. V lost 8 bases, J lost 2 bases, and 16 bases stayed unmatched. Per the germline V gene, CDR1 is LNHDA and CDR2 is SQIVND (reference sequence). The chain's CDR3 is CASPRGTGKLGQETQYF. CDR3 nucleotides: TGTGCCAGTCCAAGGGGGACAGGTAAGCTGGGGCAAGAGACCCAGTACTTC.

V and J are TRBV11-1 and TRBJ2-4; D might be TRBD2 (5 bases). The CDR3 consists of 16 residues. The germline V and J ends were trimmed by 3 bases and 3 bases, with 15 bases remaining between them. Germline lookup yields CDR1 SGHAT and CDR2 FQDESV (reference sequence). The CDR3 protein is CASSFQGSEDKNIQYF. CDR3 DNA: TGTGCCAGCAGCTTTCAAGGGAGTGAAGACAAAAACATTCAGTACTTC.

In regard to this clone: This sample also contains other DNA sequences that code for the same CDR3. The rearrangement uses TRBV5-4 and TRBJ2-7; TRBD1 matches at 7 bases. This CDR3 contains 12 residues. The germline CDR1 and CDR2 sequences are SGHNT and YYREEE (reference sequence). Losses at the gene ends were 0 bases for V and 6 bases for J; bases not matched to a gene: 0. This CDR3 reads CASSLDRGEQYF. The CDR3 DNA reads TGTGCCAGCAGCTTGGACAGGGGCGAGCAGTACTTC.

The chain joins TRBV11-3 to TRBJ2-2; TRBD1 agrees at 7 bases. CDR1 is SGHNT and CDR2 is YENEEA in the germline V gene. V was pared by 1 base and J by 6 bases, with 14 bases of the junction left unmatched. The CDR3 is made up of 18 amino acids. The CDR3 here is CASSLAGYGTGVSGELFF. As DNA, the CDR3 is TGTGCCAGCAGCTTAGCGGGTTACGGTACAGGGGTGTCCGGGGAGCTGTTTTTT. The entire variable domain, with the rest obtained from reference TRBV11-3 and TRBJ2-2, is as follows: EAGVVQSPRYKIIEKKQPVAFWCNPISGHNTLYWYLQNLGQGPELLIRYENEEAVDDSQLPKDRFSAERLKGVDSTLKIQPAELGDSAVYLCASSLAGYGTGVSGELFFGEGSRLTVL.

V is TRBV5-1 and J is TRBJ2-3; 7 nucleotides align to TRBD2. The CDR3 spans 17 residues. V lost 0 bases and J lost 0; bases outside the gene matches: 7. The germline V gene has CDR1 SGHRS and CDR2 YFSETQ. The CDR3 sequence is CASSLAGLAASTDTQYF. The CDR3 coding sequence is TGCGCCAGCAGCTTGGCAGGGCTAGCGGCCAGCACAGATACGCAGTATTTT.

The chain links TRBV15 to TRBJ2-4; D gene uncertain. Germline assignment: CDR1 LNHNV and CDR2 YYDKDF (reference sequence). CDR3 length: 16 amino acids. V lost 0 bases and J lost 0, with 9 bases in between. CDR3 loop: CATSRDLVPAKNIQYF. The CDR3 DNA reads TGTGCCACCAGCAGAGATCTAGTTCCAGCCAAAAACATTCAGTACTTC. The full variable domain, its missing parts supplied by reference TRBV15 and TRBJ2-4, is DAMVIQNPRYQVTQFGKPVTLSCSQTLNHNVMYWYQQKSSQAPKLLFHYYDKDFNNEADTPDNFQSRRPNTSFCFLDIRSPGLGDTAMYLCATSRDLVPAKNIQYFGAGTRLSVL.

This clone came up a few times. The rearrangement joins TRBV5-4 to TRBJ2-1, with D perhaps TRBD1 (6 bases). The germline gives CDR1 SGHNT, CDR2 YYREEE (reference sequence). The CDR3 extends over 17 amino acids. V was trimmed by 4 bases and J by 2 bases, leaving 19 bases between them. The CDR3 protein is CASSPSLGTLAYNEQFF. The DNA for the CDR3 is TGTGCCAGCAGCCCGTCCCTAGGGACACTAGCCTACAATGAGCAGTTCTTC.

The rearrangement uses TRBV10-2 and TRBJ2-5; D perhaps matches TRBD2 (7 bases). V dropped 4 bases and J dropped 5 bases, with 20 bases sitting between them. CDR1 is WSHSY and CDR2 is SAAADI in the germline V gene. This CDR3 has 16 residues. The CDR3 DNA sequence: TGCGCCAGCAGTGGGCGGGGCGGGGGCTTGAGGGAGACCCAGTACTTC. It is translated as CASSGRGGGLRETQYF.

The chain links TRBV19 to TRBJ2-7; 9 nucleotides align to TRBD1. The CDR3 spans 16 residues. Germline V gene sequence: CDR1 LNHDA, CDR2 SQIVND (reference sequence). V dropped 3 bases and J dropped 3; count of bases not matched to a gene: 9. In DNA form, the CDR3 reads TGTGCCAGTAGTATTCGTACCGGGACAGGGATCTACGAGCAGTACTTC. Its protein product is CASSIRTGTGIYEQYF.

The J gene is TRBJ1-5, the V gene TRBV7-9; TRBD1 agrees at 7 bases. Germline CDR1 SEHNR, CDR2 FQNEAQ (reference sequence). CDR3 length: 16 amino acids. V lost 4 bases and J lost 0; bases outside the gene matches: 6. The CDR3 DNA sequence: TGTGCCAGCAGCTCATGGGGACAGCATAGCAATCAGCCCCAGCATTTT. Translating gives CASSSWGQHSNQPQHF. Full variable domain (missing parts from reference TRBV7-9 and TRBJ1-5): DTGVSQNPRHKITKRGQNVTFRCDPISEHNRLYWYRQTLGQGPEFLTYFQNEAQLEKSRLLSDRFSAERPKGSFSTLEIQRTEQGDSAMYLCASSSWGQHSNQPQHFGDGTRLSIL.

The rearrangement links TRBV19 to TRBJ1-4; D may be TRBD1 (5 bases). Germline V lookup: CDR1 LNHDA, CDR2 SQIVND (reference sequence). CDR3 length equals 14 residues. V dropped 6 bases and J dropped 0 bases, with 8 bases sitting between them. The CDR3 sequence is CASRGRATNEKLFF. CDR3 bases: TGTGCCAGTAGGGGGCGAGCAACTAATGAAAAACTGTTTTTT.

The rearrangement uses TRBV27 and TRBJ1-2, with D possibly TRBD1 on 5 matching bases. The germline V gene has CDR1 MNHEY and CDR2 SMNVEV (reference sequence). Trimming removed 8 bases from V and 2 bases from J, with 15 bases in between. The CDR3 has 14 residues. The CDR3 loop reads CASCLAGGNYGYTF. CDR3 in DNA: TGTGCCAGCTGCCTCGCTGGGGGGAACTATGGCTACACCTTC.

The CDR3 bases are TGTGCCAGCAGCTTAGGCGCTAGCGGGGGCCTCACAGATACGCAGTATTTT. Its translation: CASSLGASGGLTDTQYF. This sequence joins TRBV7-9 and TRBJ2-3; 10 positions match TRBD2. CDR1 and CDR2 from the germline V gene are SEHNR and FQNEAQ (reference sequence). The CDR3 has 17 amino acids. The ends lost 1 base at V and 2 bases at J; junction bases unmatched: 6.

The chain employs TRBV19 and TRBJ2-3; 12 bases fit TRBD2. There are 16 residues in the CDR3. CDR1 and CDR2 from the germline V gene are LNHDA and SQIVND (reference sequence). V was pared by 5 bases and J by 6 bases, with 9 bases of the junction left unmatched. Here the CDR3 reads CASSPRTSGDLDTQYF. In nucleotides, the CDR3 is TGTGCCAGTAGTCCCCGGACTAGCGGGGACTTGGATACGCAGTATTTT.

CDR3 loop: CASSLMAGDTGELFF. The CDR3 region has the DNA TGCGCCAGCAGCTTGATGGCAGGGGACACCGGGGAGCTGTTTTTT. V is TRBV5-1 and J is TRBJ2-2, with a possible D match to TRBD1 (6 bases). This CDR3 spans 15 amino acids. Germline CDR1 is SGHRS and CDR2 is YFSETQ. V was pared by 1 base and J by 3 bases, with 10 bases between.

The CDR3 DNA sequence: TGCGCCAGCAGCTTGGGGGGGACAGAGATTTATGGCTACACCTTC. Translated, it gives CASSLGGTEIYGYTF. The chain links TRBV5-1 to TRBJ1-2, with TRBD1 matching 7 bases. Germline V gene lookup returns CDR1 SGHRS and CDR2 YFSETQ. This CDR3 has 15 residues. With V trimmed by 0 bases and J by 5 bases, 7 bases remained unmatched.

The rearrangement uses TRBV7-9 and TRBJ1-1; 7 bases line up with TRBD1. J was trimmed by 5 bases and V by 4 bases; bases with no gene match: 4. CDR3 size: 13 residues. CDR1 and CDR2 (germline): SEHNR, FQNEAQ (reference sequence). The CDR3 loop reads CASSYSGGTEAFF. The CDR3, as DNA: TGTGCCAGCAGCTATTCAGGGGGGACTGAAGCTTTCTTT.

This sequence joins TRBV24-1 and TRBJ1-5; TRBD1 agrees at 9 bases. Germline CDR1 and CDR2: KGHDR and SFDVKD. Unmatched junction bases numbered 9, after V lost 2 bases and J lost 8 bases. The CDR3 runs 16 residues. The CDR3 here is CATSDSRTGVWEPQHF. For the CDR3, the DNA is TGTGCCACCAGTGATTCGCGGACAGGGGTTTGGGAGCCCCAGCATTTT.

This chain connects TRBV6-2 or TRBV6-3 to TRBJ2-7, with TRBD2 identical over 8 bases. The CDR3 is 15 residues long. J lost 2 bases, V lost 2 bases, and 5 bases had no gene match. Per germline, CDR1 MNHEY and CDR2 SVGEGT. CDR3 in amino acids: CASSYGERETYEQYF. Written as DNA, the CDR3 is TGTGCCAGCAGTTACGGTGAGCGGGAGACCTACGAGCAGTACTTC.

The CDR3 nucleotides are TGCGCCAGCAGCTTGCCGGGACAGGACTACGAGCAGTACTTC. Protein sequence: CASSLPGQDYEQYF. J is TRBJ2-7 and V is TRBV5-1; 8 bases agree with TRBD1. The germline V gene has CDR1 SGHRS and CDR2 YFSETQ. The V segment lost 1 base and the J segment 3 bases; nucleotides outside the gene matches: 3. The CDR3 is 14 residues long.

J is TRBJ2-5 and V is TRBV19; 7 bases fit TRBD2. V dropped 6 bases and J dropped 6; count of bases not matched to a gene: 19. This CDR3 has 17 residues. Germline values: CDR1 LNHDA, CDR2 SQIVND (reference sequence). CDR3 sequence (DNA): TGTGCCAGTAGCCCTGGGGCGAGGCAGGGAGGGAGAAAGACCCAGTACTTC. As protein: CASSPGARQGGRKTQYF.